This T cell receptor beta chain was retrieved from a study of blood T cell repertoires in COVID-19. The CDR3 consists of 15 residues. Germline V lookup: CDR1 SGHTA, CDR2 FQGTGA. V was cut by 2 bases and J by 7 bases, with 15 bases left in between. Sequenced by immunoSEQ multiplex PCR; TCRdb stores in-frame clones only, minus some. Among tens of thousands of clones listed, about four fifths were seen once. The material sequenced was peripheral blood. The chain links TRBV7-3 to TRBJ2-1; tentative D call: TRBD2 (6 bases). The TCR sequence derives from a human donor in a cohort sampled during active COVID-19. CDR3 coding DNA: TGTGCCAGCAGCTTATTGGAGGGCCCAGGGAATGAGCAGTTCTTC. Protein sequence: CASSLLEGPGNEQFF.